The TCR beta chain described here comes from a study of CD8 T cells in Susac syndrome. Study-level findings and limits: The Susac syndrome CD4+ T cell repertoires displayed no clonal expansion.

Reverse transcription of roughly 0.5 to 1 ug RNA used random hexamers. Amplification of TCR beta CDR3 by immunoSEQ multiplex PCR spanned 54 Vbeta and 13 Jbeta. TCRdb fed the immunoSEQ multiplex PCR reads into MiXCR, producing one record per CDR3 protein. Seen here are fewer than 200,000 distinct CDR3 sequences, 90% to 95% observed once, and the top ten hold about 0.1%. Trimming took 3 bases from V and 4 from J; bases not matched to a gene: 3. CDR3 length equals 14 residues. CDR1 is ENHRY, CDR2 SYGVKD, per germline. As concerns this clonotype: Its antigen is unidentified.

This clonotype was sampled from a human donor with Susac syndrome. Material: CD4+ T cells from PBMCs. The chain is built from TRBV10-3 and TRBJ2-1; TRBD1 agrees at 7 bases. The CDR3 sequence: CAISESGQYNEQFF. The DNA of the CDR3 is TGTGCCATCAGTGAATCGGGACAGTACAATGAGCAGTTCTTC.